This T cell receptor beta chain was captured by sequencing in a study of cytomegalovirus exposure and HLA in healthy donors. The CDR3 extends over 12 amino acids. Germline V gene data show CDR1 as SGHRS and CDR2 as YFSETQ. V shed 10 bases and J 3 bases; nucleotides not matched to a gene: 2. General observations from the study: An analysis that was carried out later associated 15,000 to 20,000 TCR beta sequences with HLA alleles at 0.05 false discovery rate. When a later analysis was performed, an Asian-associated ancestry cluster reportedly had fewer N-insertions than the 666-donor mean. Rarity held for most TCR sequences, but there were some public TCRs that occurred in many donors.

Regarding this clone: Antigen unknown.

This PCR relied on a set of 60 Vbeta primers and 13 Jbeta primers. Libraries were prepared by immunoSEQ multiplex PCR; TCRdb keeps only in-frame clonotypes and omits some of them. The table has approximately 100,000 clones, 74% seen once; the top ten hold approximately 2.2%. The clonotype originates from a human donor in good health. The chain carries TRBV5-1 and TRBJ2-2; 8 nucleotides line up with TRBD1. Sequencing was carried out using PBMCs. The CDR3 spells CASGGYTGELFF. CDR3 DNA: TGCGCCTCAGGGGGCTACACCGGGGAGCTGTTTTTT.